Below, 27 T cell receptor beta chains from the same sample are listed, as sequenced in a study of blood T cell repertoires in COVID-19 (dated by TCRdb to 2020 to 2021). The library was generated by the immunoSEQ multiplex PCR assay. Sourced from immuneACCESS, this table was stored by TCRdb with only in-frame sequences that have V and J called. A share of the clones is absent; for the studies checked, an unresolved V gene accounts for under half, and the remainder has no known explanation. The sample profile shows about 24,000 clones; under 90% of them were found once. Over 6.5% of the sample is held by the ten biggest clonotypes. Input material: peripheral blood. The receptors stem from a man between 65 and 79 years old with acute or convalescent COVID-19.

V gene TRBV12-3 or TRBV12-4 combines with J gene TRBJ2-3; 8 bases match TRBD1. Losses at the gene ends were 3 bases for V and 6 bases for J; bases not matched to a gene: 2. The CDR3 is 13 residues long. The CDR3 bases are TGTGCCAGCAGTTTGACAGGGGAGGATACGCAGTATTTT. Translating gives CASSLTGEDTQYF.

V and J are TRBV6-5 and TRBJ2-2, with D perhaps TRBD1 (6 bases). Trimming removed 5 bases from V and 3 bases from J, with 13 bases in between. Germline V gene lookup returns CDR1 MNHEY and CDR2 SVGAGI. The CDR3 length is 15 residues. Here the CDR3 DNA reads TGTGCCAGCAGTCTGGGGGCGCTGGACACCGGGGAGCTGTTTTTT. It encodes CASSLGALDTGELFF.

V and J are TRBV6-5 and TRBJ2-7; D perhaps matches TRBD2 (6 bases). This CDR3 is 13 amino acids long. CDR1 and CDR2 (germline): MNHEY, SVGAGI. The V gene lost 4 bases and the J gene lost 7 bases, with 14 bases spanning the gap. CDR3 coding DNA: TGTGCCAGCAGTTCAGGTAGGGGAGGAGAGCAGTACTTC. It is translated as CASSSGRGGEQYF.

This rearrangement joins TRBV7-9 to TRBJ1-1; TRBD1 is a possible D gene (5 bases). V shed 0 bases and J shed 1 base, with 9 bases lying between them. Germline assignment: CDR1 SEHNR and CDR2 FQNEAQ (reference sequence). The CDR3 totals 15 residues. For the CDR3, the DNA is TGTGCCAGCAGCTTAGCGCATCAGGGGAACACTGAAGCTTTCTTT. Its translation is CASSLAHQGNTEAFF.

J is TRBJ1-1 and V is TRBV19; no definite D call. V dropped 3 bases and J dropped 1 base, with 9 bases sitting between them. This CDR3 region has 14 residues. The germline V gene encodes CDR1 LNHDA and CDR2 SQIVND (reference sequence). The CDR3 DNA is TGTGCCAGTAGTATTCTGGCGGGGAACACTGAAGCTTTCTTT. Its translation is CASSILAGNTEAFF.

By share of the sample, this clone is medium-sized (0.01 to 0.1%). In DNA form, the CDR3 reads TGTGCCAGCAGTTTATCGGGAGAGAGCTCCTACAATGAGCAGTTCTTC. The encoded protein is CASSLSGESSYNEQFF. The chain has TRBV27 and TRBJ2-1; a possible D gene is TRBD2 (5 bases). Germline lookup yields CDR1 MNHEY and CDR2 SMNVEV (reference sequence). V was pared by 0 bases and J by 0 bases, with 9 bases between. This CDR3 contains 16 residues.

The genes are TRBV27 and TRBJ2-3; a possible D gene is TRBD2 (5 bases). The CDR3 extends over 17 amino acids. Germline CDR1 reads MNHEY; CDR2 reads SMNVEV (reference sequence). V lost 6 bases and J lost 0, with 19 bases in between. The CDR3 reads CASSRTPGKRSTDTQYF. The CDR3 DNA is TGTGCCAGCAGCCGAACTCCGGGAAAGAGGAGCACAGATACGCAGTATTTT.

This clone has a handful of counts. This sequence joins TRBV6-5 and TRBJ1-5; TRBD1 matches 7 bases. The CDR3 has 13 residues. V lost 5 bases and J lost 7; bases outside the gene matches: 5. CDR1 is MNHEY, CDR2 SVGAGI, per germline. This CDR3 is CASSRQGHQPQHF. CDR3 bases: TGTGCCAGCAGTCGACAGGGCCACCAGCCCCAGCATTTT.

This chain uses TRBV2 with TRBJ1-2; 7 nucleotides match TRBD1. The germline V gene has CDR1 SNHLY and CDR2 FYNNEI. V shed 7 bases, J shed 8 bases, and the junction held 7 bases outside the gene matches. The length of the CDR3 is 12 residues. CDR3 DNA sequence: TGTGCCAGCATTACGACAGGGATGGGCTACACCTTC. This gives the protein CASITTGMGYTF.

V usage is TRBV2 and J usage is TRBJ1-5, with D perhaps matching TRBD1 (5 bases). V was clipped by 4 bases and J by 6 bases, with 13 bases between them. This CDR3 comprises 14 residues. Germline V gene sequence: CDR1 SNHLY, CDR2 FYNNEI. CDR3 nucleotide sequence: TGTGCCAGCAGTGTGACGGGGGTAAGTCAGCCCCAGCATTTT. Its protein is CASSVTGVSQPQHF.

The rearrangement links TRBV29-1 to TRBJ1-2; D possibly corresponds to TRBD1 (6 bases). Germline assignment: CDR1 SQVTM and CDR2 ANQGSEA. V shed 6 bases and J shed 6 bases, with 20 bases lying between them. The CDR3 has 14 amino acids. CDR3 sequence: CSVQGQGLLDGYTF. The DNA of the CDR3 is TGCAGCGTCCAAGGGCAGGGGCTGCTGGATGGCTACACCTTC.

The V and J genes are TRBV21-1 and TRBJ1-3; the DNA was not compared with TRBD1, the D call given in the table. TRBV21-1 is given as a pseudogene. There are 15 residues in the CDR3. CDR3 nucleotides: TGTGCCAGCAGCAAATCAGGGGTCTTTGGAAACACCATATATTTT. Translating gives CASSKSGVFGNTIYF.

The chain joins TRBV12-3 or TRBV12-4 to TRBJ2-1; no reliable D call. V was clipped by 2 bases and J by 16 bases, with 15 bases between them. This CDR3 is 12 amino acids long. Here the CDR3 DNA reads TGTGCCAGCAGTTTAAGAGGAAGAGGCCTTTTCTTC. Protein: CASSLRGRGLFF.

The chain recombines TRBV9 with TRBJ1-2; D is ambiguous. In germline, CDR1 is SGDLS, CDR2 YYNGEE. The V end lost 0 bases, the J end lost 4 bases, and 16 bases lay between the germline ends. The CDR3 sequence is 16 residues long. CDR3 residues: CASSVGVVNAGYGYTF. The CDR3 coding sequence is TGTGCCAGCAGCGTAGGAGTAGTTAATGCCGGCTATGGCTACACCTTC. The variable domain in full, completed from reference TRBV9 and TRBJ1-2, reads DSGVTQTPKHLITATGQRVTLRCSPRSGDLSVYWYQQSLDQGLQFLIQYYNGEERAKGNILERFSAQQFPDLHSELNLSSLELGDSALYFCASSVGVVNAGYGYTFGSGTRLTVV.

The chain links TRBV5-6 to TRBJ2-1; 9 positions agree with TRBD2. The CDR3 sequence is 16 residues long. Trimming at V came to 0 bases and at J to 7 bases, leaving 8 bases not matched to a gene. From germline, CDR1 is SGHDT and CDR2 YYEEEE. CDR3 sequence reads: CASSLGRLAGINEQFF. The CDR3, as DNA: TGTGCCAGCAGCTTGGGACGGCTAGCGGGAATAAATGAGCAGTTCTTC. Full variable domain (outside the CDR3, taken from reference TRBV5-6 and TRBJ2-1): DAGVTQSPTHLIKTRGQQVTLRCSPKSGHDTVSWYQQALGQGPQFIFQYYEEEERQRGNFPDRFSGHQFPNYSSELNVNALLLGDSALYLCASSLGRLAGINEQFFGPGTRLTVL.

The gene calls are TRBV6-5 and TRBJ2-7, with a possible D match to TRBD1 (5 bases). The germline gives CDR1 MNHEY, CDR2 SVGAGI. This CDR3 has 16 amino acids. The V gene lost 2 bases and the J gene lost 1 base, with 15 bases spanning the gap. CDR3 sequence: CASSYANRKKSYEQYF. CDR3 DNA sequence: TGTGCCAGCAGTTACGCTAACAGGAAAAAGTCCTACGAGCAGTACTTC.

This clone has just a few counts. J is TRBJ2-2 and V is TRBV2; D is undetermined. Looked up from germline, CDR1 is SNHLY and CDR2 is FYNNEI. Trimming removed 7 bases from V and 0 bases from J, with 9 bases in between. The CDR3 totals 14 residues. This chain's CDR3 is CASTYSSNTGELFF. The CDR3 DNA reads TGTGCCAGCACGTACTCCTCGAACACCGGGGAGCTGTTTTTT.

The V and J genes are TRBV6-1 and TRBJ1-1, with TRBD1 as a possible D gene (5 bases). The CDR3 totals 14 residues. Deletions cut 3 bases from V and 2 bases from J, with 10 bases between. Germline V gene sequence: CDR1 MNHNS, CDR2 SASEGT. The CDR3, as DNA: TGTGCCAGCAGTGAGTACAGGTCCAACACTGAAGCTTTCTTT. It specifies CASSEYRSNTEAFF.

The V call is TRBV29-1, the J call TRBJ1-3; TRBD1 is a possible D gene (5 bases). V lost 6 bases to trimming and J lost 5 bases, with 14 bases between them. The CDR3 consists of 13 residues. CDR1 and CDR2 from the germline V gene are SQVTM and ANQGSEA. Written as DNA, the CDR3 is TGCAGCGTGGCCCATGGGGGGAGAAACACCATATATTTT. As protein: CSVAHGGRNTIYF.

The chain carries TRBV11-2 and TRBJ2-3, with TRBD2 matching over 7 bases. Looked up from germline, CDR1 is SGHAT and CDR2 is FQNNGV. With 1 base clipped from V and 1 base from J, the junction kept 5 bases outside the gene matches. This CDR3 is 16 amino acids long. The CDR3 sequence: CASSLVPGLRTDTQYF. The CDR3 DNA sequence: TGTGCCAGCAGCTTAGTGCCGGGACTACGCACAGATACGCAGTATTTT.

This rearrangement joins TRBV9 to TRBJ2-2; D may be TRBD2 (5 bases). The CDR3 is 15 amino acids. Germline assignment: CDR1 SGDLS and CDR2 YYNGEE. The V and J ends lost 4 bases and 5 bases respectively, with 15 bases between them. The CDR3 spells CASSSFTTGTGELFF. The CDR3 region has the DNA TGTGCCAGCAGCTCCTTTACTACGGGGACCGGGGAGCTGTTTTTT.

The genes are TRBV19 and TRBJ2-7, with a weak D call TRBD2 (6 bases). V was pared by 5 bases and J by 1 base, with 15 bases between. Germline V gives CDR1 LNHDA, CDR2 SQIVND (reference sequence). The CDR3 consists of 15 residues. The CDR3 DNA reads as TGTGCCAGTAGTGCTGGGGAAGGACTATCCTACGAGCAGTACTTC. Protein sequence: CASSAGEGLSYEQYF.

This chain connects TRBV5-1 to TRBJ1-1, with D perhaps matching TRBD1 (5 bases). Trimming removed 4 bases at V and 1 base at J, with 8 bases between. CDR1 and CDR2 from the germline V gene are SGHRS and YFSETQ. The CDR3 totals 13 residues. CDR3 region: CASSNQGNTEAFF. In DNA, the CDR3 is TGCGCCAGCAGCAATCAGGGGAACACTGAAGCTTTCTTT.

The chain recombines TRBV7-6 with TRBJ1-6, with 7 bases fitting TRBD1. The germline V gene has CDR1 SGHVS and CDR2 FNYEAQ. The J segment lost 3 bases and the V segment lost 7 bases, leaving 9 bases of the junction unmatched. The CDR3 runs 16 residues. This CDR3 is CASTLRGERYNSPLHF. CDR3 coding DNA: TGTGCCAGCACCCTCAGGGGGGAACGCTATAATTCACCCCTCCACTTT.

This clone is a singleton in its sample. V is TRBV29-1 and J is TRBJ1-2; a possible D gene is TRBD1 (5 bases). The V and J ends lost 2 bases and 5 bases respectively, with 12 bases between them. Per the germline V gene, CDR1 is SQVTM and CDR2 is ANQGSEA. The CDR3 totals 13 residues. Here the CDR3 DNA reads TGCAGCGTTGAACTCCGGGACTATTATGGCTACACCTTC. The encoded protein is CSVELRDYYGYTF.

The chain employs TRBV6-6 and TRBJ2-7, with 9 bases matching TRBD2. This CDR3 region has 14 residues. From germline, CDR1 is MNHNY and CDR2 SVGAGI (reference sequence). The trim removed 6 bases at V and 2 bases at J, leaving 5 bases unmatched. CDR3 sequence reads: CASRKGLAPYEQYF. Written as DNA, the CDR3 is TGTGCCAGCAGGAAGGGACTAGCTCCCTACGAGCAGTACTTC.

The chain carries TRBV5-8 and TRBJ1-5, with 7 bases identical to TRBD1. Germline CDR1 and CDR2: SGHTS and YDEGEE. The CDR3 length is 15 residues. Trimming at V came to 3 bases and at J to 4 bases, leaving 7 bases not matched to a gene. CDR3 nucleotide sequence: TGTGCCAGCAGCTCACGACAGGGCGGGAATCAGCCCCAGCATTTT. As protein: CASSSRQGGNQPQHF. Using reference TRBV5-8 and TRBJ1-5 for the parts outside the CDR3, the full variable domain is EAGVTQSPTHLIKTRGQQATLRCSPISGHTSVYWYQQALGLGLQFLLWYDEGEERNRGNFPPRFSGRQFPNYSSELNVNALELEDSALYLCASSSRQGGNQPQHFGDGTRLSIL.